This T cell receptor (beta chain) came from a study of Graves' ophthalmopathy and Graves' hyperthyroidism. Ten or more counts support this clonotype. If patients had other autoimmune diseases, uncontrolled infections, pregnancy or lactation, they were excluded. The sequenced template was RNA, covering the TCR beta CDR3 region. Investigators did first-round RT-PCR with HTBI primers, then second-round multiplex PCR. TCRdb recomputed calls from the multiplex PCR reads with MiXCR, one row per CDR3 protein. The sample includes roughly 480,000 distinct CDR3 sequences, approximately 15% of them seen just once. CDR1 is SNHLY, CDR2 FYNNEI, per germline. Germline trimming cut 10 bases from V and 0 bases from J; bases unmatched to any gene: 10. The CDR3 is 15 amino acids.

Sequencing was performed on blood. This clonotype originated in a woman aged 30 to 39 with Graves' ophthalmopathy. This chain joins TRBV2 and TRBJ2-3, with TRBD1 matching over 7 bases. CDR3 sequence: CATNQGTASTDTQYF. In DNA, the CDR3 is TGTGCCACCAACCAAGGGACAGCTAGCACAGATACGCAGTATTTT. Together with reference TRBV2 and TRBJ2-3, the CDR3 gives the full variable domain: EPEVTQTPSHQVTQMGQEVILRCVPISNHLYFYWYRQILGQKVEFLVSFYNNEISEKSEIFDDQFSVERPDGSNFTLKIRSTKLEDSAMYFCATNQGTASTDTQYFGPGTRLTVL.